These 31 T cell receptor beta chains originate from one sample sequenced in a study of beta chain features in type 1 diabetes. Findings of the study overall: In all four CD4+ subsets, TCRB CDR3 length was significantly, moderately reduced in type 1 diabetes.

TCRB transcripts that were expressed got sequenced, as all of the isolated RNA had been reverse transcribed. Profiled with immunoSEQ multiplex PCR; TCRdb holds only in-frame clones, not every one. Among roughly 700,000 clones, 13% were seen once, and the ten largest hold less than 0.025%. Their antigens remain unidentified. Sequences were obtained from naive CD4+ T cells from blood. The receptors derive from a man aged 18 to 35 with type 1 diabetes.

This clone was detected a few times. The rearrangement uses TRBV7-9 and TRBJ2-7; possibly TRBD2 for D (5 bases). The CDR3 runs 13 residues. The germline gives CDR1 SEHNR, CDR2 FQNEAQ (reference sequence). Trimming shortened V by 1 base and J by 6 bases, and 10 bases separated the two germline ends. CDR3 bases: TGTGCCAGCAGCTTAGGAGGGCTACGCGAGCAGTACTTC. It codes for CASSLGGLREQYF.

The chain joins TRBV10-3 to TRBJ2-3; D may be TRBD1 or TRBD2 (5 bases each). This CDR3 is 14 amino acids long. V was trimmed by 2 bases and J by 6 bases, leaving 12 bases between them. CDR1 is ENHRY and CDR2 is SYGVKD in the germline V gene. The CDR3 DNA reads as TGTGCCATCAGTGAGGGGTCAGGGACCGATACGCAGTATTTT. This gives the protein CAISEGSGTDTQYF.

A few counts support this clone. The chain is built from TRBV7-9 and TRBJ1-2; D not resolved. The V gene's germline CDR1 is SEHNR and CDR2 FQNEAQ (reference sequence). Trimming shortened V by 5 bases and J by 13 bases, and 17 bases separated the two germline ends. The CDR3 has 12 residues. The CDR3 here is CASSPASGSGTF. The CDR3 coding sequence is TGTGCCAGCAGCCCAGCATCGGGCAGCGGCACCTTC.

The rearrangement uses TRBV29-1 and TRBJ1-4, with D perhaps TRBD1 (5 bases). Germline lookup yields CDR1 SQVTM and CDR2 ANQGSEA. Trimming pared 5 bases from V and 3 bases from J, leaving 10 bases between. CDR3 size: 13 residues. The chain's CDR3 is CSVLPRANEKLFF. The CDR3 region has the DNA TGCAGCGTTCTCCCCAGGGCTAATGAAAAACTGTTTTTT.

This clone has just a few counts. The rearrangement uses TRBV30 and TRBJ2-2; D gene ambiguous. With 2 bases removed from V and 6 bases from J, the gap between germline ends came to 13 bases. Germline assignment: CDR1 GTSNPN and CDR2 SVGIG (reference sequence). The CDR3 sequence is 14 residues long. This CDR3 reads CAWSQVEHSGELFF. The DNA of the CDR3 is TGTGCCTGGAGTCAGGTGGAGCATTCCGGGGAGCTGTTTTTT.

This clone came up a few times. The gene calls are TRBV19 and TRBJ2-7; no firm D call. Germline V lookup: CDR1 LNHDA, CDR2 SQIVND (reference sequence). With 3 bases removed from V and 6 bases from J, the gap between germline ends came to 15 bases. The CDR3 totals 14 residues. The CDR3 region is CASSIGRNDREQYF. CDR3 DNA sequence: TGTGCCAGTAGTATCGGGCGAAATGATCGCGAGCAGTACTTC.

A few counts support this clone. The same CDR3 can be traced to other DNA sequences in this sample. The chain has TRBV28 and TRBJ1-4, with a possible D match to TRBD1 (5 bases). Per the germline V gene, CDR1 is MDHEN and CDR2 is SYDVKM. The CDR3 loop spans 15 amino acids. Trimming pared 5 bases from V and 2 bases from J, leaving 12 bases between. In nucleotides, the CDR3 is TGTGCCAGCAGTCCTGGGGGGAGCACTAATGAAAAACTGTTTTTT. Protein sequence: CASSPGGSTNEKLFF. The full variable domain, completed using reference TRBV28 and TRBJ1-4, is DVKVTQSSRYLVKRTGEKVFLECVQDMDHENMFWYRQDPGLGLRLIYFSYDVKMKEKGDIPEGYSVSREKKERFSLILESASTNQTSMYLCASSPGGSTNEKLFFGSGTQLSVL.

V is TRBV5-1 and J is TRBJ2-1; TRBD2 matches 7 bases. Germline CDR1 SGHRS, CDR2 YFSETQ. Unmatched junction bases numbered 10, after V lost 3 bases and J lost 10 bases. CDR3 length equals 14 residues. CDR3: CASSSAGAGQEQFF. In DNA, the CDR3 is TGCGCCAGCAGCTCCGCCGGAGCGGGGCAGGAGCAGTTCTTC. Variable domain in full (rest from reference TRBV5-1 and TRBJ2-1): KAGVTQTPRYLIKTRGQQVTLSCSPISGHRSVSWYQQTPGQGLQFLFEYFSETQRNKGNFPGRFSGRQFSNSRSEMNVSTLELGDSALYLCASSSAGAGQEQFFGPGTRLTVL.

This chain joins TRBV4-1 and TRBJ2-1; 7 nucleotides line up with TRBD2. The CDR3 is made up of 15 amino acids. The germline V gene encodes CDR1 MGHRA and CDR2 YSYEKL. With 3 bases clipped from V and 6 bases from J, the junction kept 8 bases outside the gene matches. CDR3 amino acids: CASSQTSLRGNEQFF. CDR3 nucleotides: TGCGCCAGCAGCCAGACTAGCCTTCGAGGCAATGAGCAGTTCTTC.

CDR3 loop: CASSLGTTFNNEQFF. CDR3 sequence (DNA): TGTGCCAGCAGCTTAGGGACTACCTTCAACAATGAGCAGTTCTTC. The V gene is TRBV11-2, the J gene TRBJ2-1; a possible D gene is TRBD2 (6 bases). The CDR3 loop spans 15 amino acids. Between the trimmed V and J ends, which lost 1 base and 5 bases, there was a span of 12 bases. Germline-derived CDR1 and CDR2 are SGHAT and FQNNGV.

The genes are TRBV7-9 and TRBJ1-5; D uncertain. This CDR3 comprises 16 residues. Germline values: CDR1 SEHNR, CDR2 FQNEAQ (reference sequence). Trimming shortened V by 3 bases and J by 3 bases, and 15 bases separated the two germline ends. The CDR3 bases are TGTGCCAGCAGCTTTCCCGGGTCGAGCTCCAATCAGCCCCAGCATTTT. Residues: CASSFPGSSSNQPQHF.

The sample holds a few counts of this clone. J is TRBJ1-2 and V is TRBV2; TRBD1 agrees at 9 bases. V shed 7 bases and J 1 base; nucleotides not matched to a gene: 4. The V gene's germline CDR1 is SNHLY and CDR2 FYNNEI. The CDR3 spans 14 residues. This CDR3 is CASIMGQGNYGYTF. In DNA, the CDR3 is TGTGCCAGCATTATGGGACAGGGTAACTATGGCTACACCTTC.

This clone was seen only a few times. This sequence joins TRBV18 and TRBJ2-1; 8 bases map to TRBD2. The CDR3 consists of 14 residues. Germline CDR1 is KGHSH and CDR2 is LQKENI. V was pared by 3 bases and J by 6 bases, with 4 bases of the junction left unmatched. CDR3: CASSPGLDGNEQFF. The CDR3 DNA reads as TGTGCCAGCTCACCGGGACTAGACGGCAATGAGCAGTTCTTC.

This clone was detected only a few times. The chain carries TRBV6-5 and TRBJ1-1; 10 bases match TRBD1. Germline V gene lookup returns CDR1 MNHEY and CDR2 SVGAGI. The CDR3 totals 16 residues. With V trimmed by 2 bases and J by 7 bases, 10 bases remained unmatched. CDR3 residues: CASSYTGQGVRREAFF. The CDR3 DNA is TGTGCCAGCAGTTACACTGGACAGGGGGTCAGGCGTGAAGCTTTCTTT.

This clone has more than one count but fewer than ten. The J gene is TRBJ1-5, the V gene TRBV19; 7 bases line up with TRBD1. From germline, CDR1 is LNHDA and CDR2 SQIVND (reference sequence). This CDR3 region has 12 residues. The trim removed 11 bases at V and 4 bases at J, leaving 5 bases unmatched. The chain's CDR3 is CARAGGNQPQHF. CDR3 sequence (DNA): TGTGCCCGGGCAGGGGGAAATCAGCCCCAGCATTTT.

This clone was found a few times. The chain employs TRBV10-1 and TRBJ1-4; D is uncertain. The CDR3 runs to 13 residues. V was shortened by 0 bases and J by 8 bases, with 7 bases between the two germline ends. CDR1 WNHNN and CDR2 SYGVQD come from the germline V gene (reference sequence). CDR3 coding DNA: TGCGCCAGCAGTGAGTCGGTAGAAGAAAAACTGTTTTTT. Its translation is CASSESVEEKLFF.

The chain combines TRBV9 with TRBJ2-2; 7 positions match TRBD2. The CDR3 length is 15 residues. V was pared by 0 bases and J by 1 base, with 0 bases of the junction left unmatched. The germline CDR1 and CDR2 sequences are SGDLS and YYNGEE. The chain's CDR3 is CASSVGEGNTGELFF. CDR3 DNA: TGTGCCAGCAGCGTAGGGGAGGGGAACACCGGGGAGCTGTTTTTT.

This clone was observed a few times. The gene calls are TRBV27 and TRBJ1-1; D perhaps matches TRBD1 (6 bases). The length of the CDR3 is 13 residues. Germline CDR1 and CDR2: MNHEY and SMNVEV (reference sequence). The V end was cut by 6 bases, the J end by 3 bases, with 11 bases between. CDR3 nucleotide sequence: TGTGCCAGCAGCTACGGGGGCCACACTGAAGCTTTCTTT. Encoded protein: CASSYGGHTEAFF.

This clone was recorded a few times. The chain combines TRBV4-3 with TRBJ1-2; D might be TRBD1 (5 bases). CDR3 length: 15 residues. The germline CDR1 and CDR2 sequences are LGHNA and YSLEER. V was pared by 1 base and J by 4 bases, with 13 bases between. The CDR3 DNA sequence: TGCGCCAGCAGCCAAGGTTCAGGGTTCAGCTATGGCTACACCTTC. Residues: CASSQGSGFSYGYTF.

V and J are TRBV30 and TRBJ1-2; D is unclear. Trimming removed 5 bases at V and 1 base at J, with 8 bases between. The germline V gene encodes CDR1 GTSNPN and CDR2 SVGIG (reference sequence). The CDR3 is made up of 12 amino acids. The CDR3 sequence: CAWGGVNYGYTF. In DNA form, the CDR3 reads TGTGCCTGGGGTGGGGTTAACTATGGCTACACCTTC. The variable domain in full, with the rest retrieved from reference TRBV30 and TRBJ1-2, is SQTIHQWPATLVQPVGSPLSLECTVEGTSNPNLYWYRQAAGRGLQLLFYSVGIGQISSEVPQNLSASRPQDRQFILSSKKLLLSDSGFYLCAWGGVNYGYTFGSGTRLTVV.

This chain joins TRBV25-1 and TRBJ1-3, with D tentatively TRBD1 (5 bases). V gave up 1 base and J gave up 2 bases, with 15 bases separating them. Germline V gene lookup returns CDR1 MGHDK and CDR2 SYGVNS. There are 17 residues in the CDR3. CDR3 region: CASSEWFRGVAGNTIYF. The CDR3, as DNA: TGTGCCAGCAGTGAATGGTTTAGAGGGGTAGCTGGAAACACCATATATTTT.

This clone was detected a few times. The V call is TRBV7-9, the J call TRBJ1-3; D is unresolved. This CDR3 has 14 amino acids. Germline assignment: CDR1 SEHNR and CDR2 FQNEAQ (reference sequence). V was pared by 5 bases and J by 3 bases, with 11 bases between. The CDR3 nucleotides read TGTGCCAGCAGCCCTATTGCATATGGAAACACCATATATTTT. This encodes CASSPIAYGNTIYF.

The chain combines TRBV12-5 with TRBJ2-4; D ambiguous. CDR1 and CDR2 (germline): LGHNT, FRNRAP. CDR3 length: 16 residues. The germline V and J ends were trimmed by 4 bases and 0 bases, with 13 bases remaining between them. The chain's CDR3 is CASGYRTTLAKNIQYF. As DNA, the CDR3 is TGTGCTAGTGGTTATAGAACGACGCTAGCCAAAAACATTCAGTACTTC. The variable domain in full, with the rest retrieved from reference TRBV12-5 and TRBJ2-4, is DARVTQTPRHKVTEMGQEVTMRCQPILGHNTVFWYRQTMMQGLELLAYFRNRAPLDDSGMPKDRFSAEMPDATLATLKIQPSEPRDSAVYFCASGYRTTLAKNIQYFGAGTRLSVL.

The CDR3 sequence: CASSLGGDTNQPQHF. The CDR3 DNA follows: TGTGCCAGCAGCTTAGGAGGGGACACCAATCAGCCCCAGCATTTT. The chain employs TRBV7-8 and TRBJ1-5; D possibly corresponds to TRBD1 (6 bases). Looked up from germline, CDR1 is SGHVS and CDR2 is FQNEAQ. Trimming pared 1 base from V and 3 bases from J, leaving 10 bases between. The CDR3 length is 15 residues.

The sample holds a few counts of this clone. This sequence joins TRBV27 and TRBJ1-5; D gene unclear. Trimming took off 8 bases at V and 5 bases at J, with 7 bases between the two ends. Germline V gene lookup returns CDR1 MNHEY and CDR2 SMNVEV (reference sequence). The CDR3 totals 11 residues. In nucleotides, the CDR3 is TGTGCCAGCGGTATCGATCAGCCCCAGCATTTT. This gives the protein CASGIDQPQHF.

This chain links TRBV5-1 with TRBJ2-7, with 10 nucleotides matching TRBD1. Germline assignment: CDR1 SGHRS and CDR2 YFSETQ. With V trimmed by 0 bases and J by 6 bases, 6 bases remained unmatched. The CDR3 consists of 15 residues. CDR3 DNA: TGCGCCAGCAGCTTGGTGGGACAGGGGAAGCGCGAGCAGTACTTC. Protein sequence: CASSLVGQGKREQYF.

As regards this clone: The sample has other DNA sequences that encode this CDR3 too. The chain recombines TRBV30 with TRBJ1-2; maybe TRBD1 (5 bases). CDR1 GTSNPN and CDR2 SVGIG come from the germline V gene (reference sequence). V lost 3 bases and J 7 bases, leaving 9 bases between the germline ends. The CDR3 is made up of 11 amino acids. CDR3 amino acids: CAWSQGFGYTF. The CDR3 DNA reads TGTGCCTGGAGCCAGGGATTTGGCTACACCTTC.

This clone was picked up a small number of times. The rearrangement joins TRBV19 to TRBJ2-7, with a weak D call TRBD2 (7 bases). Germline V gene sequence: CDR1 LNHDA, CDR2 SQIVND (reference sequence). V dropped 2 bases and J dropped 0 bases, with 20 bases sitting between them. CDR3 length equals 18 residues. The DNA for the CDR3 is TGTGCCAGTAGTATATCCCAGGGGCGGCGGGGGAGCTCCTACGAGCAGTACTTC. It encodes CASSISQGRRGSSYEQYF.

This chain links TRBV2 with TRBJ1-6; D call uncertain. The CDR3 sequence is 15 residues long. Germline V gives CDR1 SNHLY, CDR2 FYNNEI. Trimming pared 7 bases from V and 10 bases from J, leaving 20 bases between. As DNA, the CDR3 is TGTGCCAGCACCCCAGCGCGGTCGCTGGGGTCACCCCTCCACTTT. This gives the protein CASTPARSLGSPLHF.

V usage is TRBV25-1 and J usage is TRBJ1-5, with D perhaps TRBD1 (5 bases). V lost 6 bases to trimming and J lost 2 bases, with 14 bases between them. CDR3 length equals 15 residues. The germline gives CDR1 MGHDK, CDR2 SYGVNS. The CDR3 loop is CASRQPRAGNQPQHF. DNA of the CDR3: TGTGCCAGCAGGCAACCCAGGGCAGGCAATCAGCCCCAGCATTTT. The entire variable domain, with the rest obtained from reference TRBV25-1 and TRBJ1-5, is as follows: EADIYQTPRYLVIGTGKKITLECSQTMGHDKMYWYQQDPGMELHLIHYSYGVNSTEKGDLSSESTVSRIRTEHFPLTLESARPSHTSQYLCASRQPRAGNQPQHFGDGTRLSIL.

This clone was found a few times. The chain has TRBV18 and TRBJ1-3; D unresolved. Trimming removed 3 bases from V and 0 bases from J, with 12 bases in between. The germline V gene has CDR1 KGHSH and CDR2 LQKENI. This CDR3 is 16 amino acids long. The chain's CDR3 is CASSPALGSSGNTIYF. The CDR3 DNA reads as TGTGCCAGCTCACCGGCCTTAGGGAGCTCTGGAAACACCATATATTTT.